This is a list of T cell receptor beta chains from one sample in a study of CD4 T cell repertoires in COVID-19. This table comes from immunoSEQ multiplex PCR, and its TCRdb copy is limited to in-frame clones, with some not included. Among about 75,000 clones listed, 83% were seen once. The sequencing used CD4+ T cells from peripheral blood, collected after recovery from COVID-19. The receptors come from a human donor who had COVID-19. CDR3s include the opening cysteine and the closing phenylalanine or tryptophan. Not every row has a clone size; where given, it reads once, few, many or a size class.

CASKLSGTGELFF,TRBV6-5,.,TRBJ2-2
CASSYLAGETQYF,TRBV5-8,once,TRBJ2-3
CASSLEGGDTQYF,TRBV12-3/TRBV12-4,.,TRBJ2-3
CASSFRPLAGGGEQFF,TRBV5-4,.,TRBJ2-1
CASTTPNSGANVLTF,TRBV28,.,TRBJ2-6
CASSSGQGREKLFF,TRBV28,.,TRBJ1-4
CASSRTGATYNYGYTF,TRBV7-9,.,TRBJ1-2
CASSRAPGASGGAGELFF,TRBV11-2,.,TRBJ2-2
CASSREGNQPQHF,TRBV6-5,once,TRBJ1-5
CASSLDRGETDTQYF,TRBV5-1,.,TRBJ2-3
CASSPYGGENTEAFF,TRBV6-5,.,TRBJ1-1
CASRPDRAPFEAFF,TRBV6-2/TRBV6-3,.,TRBJ1-1